The present T cell receptor beta chain was sequenced within a study of blood T cell repertoires in COVID-19. About the research overall: Cohort 3 recovery required two negative PCRs, clearance, or symptom resolution.

The ends were cut back, 4 bases at V and 7 bases at J, with 14 bases in the middle. This CDR3 contains 14 residues. From germline, CDR1 is SNHLY and CDR2 FYNNEI. The data were produced by immunoSEQ multiplex PCR, yet TCRdb's version contains in-frame clones alone and is incomplete. The sample lists approximately 250,000 clones; around 90% were seen once. Everyone who took part was about 18 to 90 years old, and they came from about 23 US areas. This chain connects TRBV2 to TRBJ2-1; D remains unclear. Sequenced material: PBMCs or T cells enriched from blood (not recorded which). This receptor was taken from a woman aged 60-75 years in a cohort exposed to, infected with or recovered from COVID-19 (not recorded which). The CDR3 DNA reads as TGTGCCAGCAGTGCCGCGAGTGAGAAGAATGAGCAGTTCTTC. Protein sequence: CASSAASEKNEQFF.